This T cell receptor beta chain was documented in a study of radiotherapy plus CTLA-4 blockade in lung cancer. Clones were read by immunoSEQ multiplex PCR, and TCRdb kept only the in-frame ones, dropping some. In the table there are 90,000 to 100,000 clones, around 90% of which are singletons. Looked up from germline, CDR1 is SEHNR and CDR2 is FQNEAQ (reference sequence). Deletions cut 1 base from V and 14 bases from J, with 20 bases between. The length of the CDR3 is 14 residues. Study findings and constraints: Peripheral blood showed expansion of tumor-derived TCR clones after radiotherapy and ipilimumab. Early blood T cell clone dynamics, with interferon-beta, were reported to best predict response.

Details on this clone: As yet, its antigen is unknown.

This sequence was found in a human donor with non-small cell lung cancer that progressed on radiotherapy plus ipilimumab. The rearrangement uses TRBV7-9 and TRBJ1-2, with D possibly matching TRBD1 (5 bases). This specimen consisted of peripheral blood, obtained from a patient treated with radiotherapy plus ipilimumab. This chain's CDR3 is CASSLDGTTLWSTF. CDR3 sequence (DNA): TGTGCCAGCAGCTTAGATGGGACTACCTTATGGTCTACCTTC.